A selection of T cell receptor beta chains follows, all from one sample in a study of shared clonotypes between healthy human individuals. The repertoire was sequenced with immunoSEQ multiplex PCR; TCRdb's copy has only in-frame clones and lacks some. Of about 1 million clones listed, about 75% are singletons. Sequencing used memory CD4+ T cells sorted from blood. All receptors come from a man younger than 35 in good health. Each CDR3 is given with its conserved first and last residue. A D gene is named only where the DNA matches it firmly. Not all rows give a size; the values are once, few, many and, for expanded clones, a class.

NA	NA	TRBJ1-5	TRBV6-1	TGTGCCAGCAGTGAGTCAGGGGTAAGCAATCAGCCCCAGCATTTT	CASSESGVSNQPQHF
NA	TRBD1	TRBJ1-4	TRBV4-1	TGCGCCAGCAGCCGTGGACAGGGATCAAATGAAAAACTGTTTTTT	CASSRGQGSNEKLFF
NA	TRBD1	TRBJ2-3	TRBV12-5	TGTGCTAGTGGTTTGGTACTCGGACAGGGTTTCACAGATACGCAGTATTTT	CASGLVLGQGFTDTQYF
NA	NA	TRBJ2-7	TRBV28	TGTGCCAGCAGTCCCCCCGTATCCTACGAGCAGTACTTC	CASSPPVSYEQYF
NA	NA	TRBJ2-1	TRBV29-1	TGCAGCGTAGAAGACAGTCTGAGCTATGAGCAGTTCTTC	CSVEDSLSYEQFF
NA	NA	TRBJ1-6	TRBV5-1	TGCGCCAGCAGGAGGGACCCCCGTTCTATCGATTCACCCCTCCACTTT	CASRRDPRSIDSPLHF
NA	TRBD2	TRBJ2-1	TRBV5-1	TGCGCCAGCAGTTCGACTGCCGGGACTAGCGGGACTTCCTACAATGAGCAGTTCTTC	CASSSTAGTSGTSYNEQFF
NA	NA	TRBJ1-3	TRBV6-1	TGTGCCCGCACCGTTGAGGGACTAGCTGGAAACACCATATATTTT	CARTVEGLAGNTIYF
NA	NA	TRBJ2-5	TRBV7-2	TGTGCCAGCAGCCCTCACAGGGCCGGCGAGACCCAGTACTTC	CASSPHRAGETQYF
NA	TRBD2	TRBJ2-1	TRBV28	TGTGCCAGCAGTCCCCCCGGACTAGTCTCCTACAATGAGCAGTTCTTC	CASSPPGLVSYNEQFF
few	NA	TRBJ1-1	TRBV6-5	TGTGCCAGCAGTTACTCTTTCGAACACGGCCGAACTTTCTTT	CASSYSFEHGRTFF
NA	NA	TRBJ1-2	TRBV6-4	TGTGCCAGCAGTGAATCAGGGGCAGGTGGCTACACCTTC	CASSESGAGGYTF
few	TRBD1	TRBJ2-5	TRBV7-7	TGTGCTAGCAGCCGGGACAGGGAGGAGACCCAGTACTTC	CASSRDREETQYF
once	TRBD2	TRBJ2-5	TRBV6-1	TGTGCCAGCAGTGAAGCGCTAGCGGGGGCCCAGTACTTC	CASSEALAGAQYF
NA	TRBD2	TRBJ2-5	TRBV11-1	TGTGCCAGCAGCTTACGGACTAGCGGGGGAGAGACCCAGTACTTC	CASSLRTSGGETQYF
few	TRBD2	TRBJ2-1	TRBV7-8	TGTGCCAGCATCCCGGGAACGTCCGGACTAGCTTACAATGAGCAGTTCTTC	CASIPGTSGLAYNEQFF
once	TRBD2	TRBJ2-3	TRBV5-1	TGCGCCAGCAGCTTGAGGTCTAGCGGGAGTCGAGGAGATACGCAGTATTTT	CASSLRSSGSRGDTQYF
few	NA	TRBJ2-5	TRBV4-1	TGCGCCAGCAGCCAGACTCAAGGCGGGGCGTCGTACCAAGAGACCCAGTACTTC	CASSQTQGGASYQETQYF
NA	TRBD2	TRBJ2-5	TRBV5-4	TGTGCCAGCAGCTTGAGGTTGACACGACTAGCGGGGGGAATAGAGACCCAGTACTTC	CASSLRLTRLAGGIETQYF
NA	TRBD1	TRBJ2-5	TRBV18	TGTGCCAGCTCGACAGGGGGCGTAGAGACCCAGTACTTC	CASSTGGVETQYF
NA	TRBD2	TRBJ2-7	TRBV5-1	TGCGCCAGCAGCCTGAAACAAGGGACTAGTACAACCTACGAGCAGTACTTC	CASSLKQGTSTTYEQYF
many	TRBD1	TRBJ2-1	TRBV6-1	TGTGCCAGCACCAGTACAGGGGGGAGGTACAATGAGCAGTTCTTC	CASTSTGGRYNEQFF
NA	TRBD1	TRBJ2-7	TRBV28	TGTGCCAGCACCCCCGGGACAGGTCTTCACGAGCAGTACTTC	CASTPGTGLHEQYF
NA	NA	TRBJ1-2	TRBV28	TGTGCCAGCAGGTTACAGGGATTGGGCTACACCTTC	CASRLQGLGYTF
NA	TRBD2	TRBJ2-1	TRBV7-2	TGTGCCAGCAGCAGTAGCGGGAGCTGGGGCAATGAGCAGTTCTTC	CASSSSGSWGNEQFF
NA	NA	TRBJ1-1	TRBV29-1	TGCAGCGTTGGGAGGAGGGCGTTAACTGAAGCTTTCTTT	CSVGRRALTEAFF
NA	TRBD1	TRBJ2-5	TRBV25-1	TGTGCCAGCAGTAAAAAGGGGGCATCTAGGGAGACCCAGTACTTC	CASSKKGASRETQYF
NA	NA	TRBJ1-4	TRBV6-5	TGTGCCAGCAGTTACTCGAGGTCTGGGGGAAAACTGTTTTTT	CASSYSRSGGKLFF
NA	NA	TRBJ1-4	TRBV10-2	TGCGCCAGCAGTGAAGGAGAAAAACTGTTTTTT	CASSEGEKLFF